This T cell receptor beta chain emerged from a study of blood T cell repertoires in COVID-19. J was trimmed by 1 base and V by 2 bases; bases with no gene match: 1. The CDR3 spans 14 residues. Germline CDR1 LNHDA, CDR2 SQIVND (reference sequence). Sequencing used immunoSEQ multiplex PCR; TCRdb keeps in-frame clones, though not all of them. The sample lists about 170,000 clones, approximately 83% seen once, with under 3% in the top ten. The source material was peripheral blood. This chain links TRBV19 with TRBJ1-1; TRBD1 agrees at 7 bases. This clonotype was obtained from a human donor with acute or convalescent COVID-19. The donor label of this sample is uncertain. The CDR3 nucleotides read TGTGCCAGTAGTATAAGACAGGGGAACACTGAAGCTTTCTTT. This translates into CASSIRQGNTEAFF. The full variable domain, its missing parts supplied by reference TRBV19 and TRBJ1-1, is DGGITQSPKYLFRKEGQNVTLSCEQNLNHDAMYWYRQDPGQGLRLIYYSQIVNDFQKGDIAEGYSVSREKKESFPLTVTSAQKNPTAFYLCASSIRQGNTEAFFGQGTRLTVV.